This T cell receptor (beta chain) was sequenced in a study of identical twins listed by TCRdb under 2016. For the wider study: To test whether fetal clonotypes persist, this study deep-sequenced TCR alpha and beta repertoires from monozygotic twins, from unrelated adults of various ages, and from cord blood. To rule out contamination, replicate twin experiments were performed at different times with different library preparation protocols.

All donors were healthy Caucasians. The twin cohort consisted of three pairs of female monozygotic twins, all aged roughly 18 to 29 years. Positive isolation kits from Invitrogen were used to isolate CD4+ and CD8+ T cell populations. General conclusions and limits of the study: Fewer insertions were carried by abundant cord blood beta clonotypes; a weaker similar trend was observed in young adult naive repertoires, while no such trend was observed in memory repertoires. Compared with coincidental sharing between unrelated individuals, an excess of low generation-probability sequences was observed among out-of-frame TCR alpha sequences shared between twins. In beta out-of-frame sequences, excess twin sharing was weaker, because having fewer shared sequences lowered the signal-to-noise ratio. Zero-insertion analyses could be partly confounded by invariant T cells such as MAIT and iNKT, although diverse VJ usage argued against such confounding for most clonotypes. Because the same donors could not be followed over many years, conclusions were based on cross-sectional statistical analysis. In monozygotic twins, recombination models systematically underestimated out-of-frame TCR alpha sharing, but the models matched the sharing seen between unrelated individuals.

Measured from the cysteine to the phenylalanine, the CDR3 is 14 residues long. Just the 42-base CDR3 DNA is kept, in frame starting at base 1. For CDR1 and CDR2, the germline V gene (reference sequence) lists DFQATT and SNEGSKA. Receptors were amplified or captured by 5' RACE. Sequencing relied on an Illumina HiSeq 2000. Template switching introduced a universal primer binding site; the final cDNA contained a unique molecular identifier, enabling accurate counting of TCR cDNA molecules. Specific primers in the conserved constant-segment region were used to synthesize first-strand cDNA for TCR alpha and beta chains. To control for contamination, every cDNA library carried two barcodes: a SMART-Mk sample barcode plus Illumina barcodes. TruSeq adapter sequences along with Illumina sample barcodes were introduced in two successive PCR steps. TCR alpha and beta cDNA libraries were sequenced on the Illumina HiSeq platform with custom primers. Per the original workflow: MiGEC processed the raw reads to extract unique molecular identifiers, while MiXCR was used to determine the CDR3 positions. For each individual, recombination models were inferred using an EM algorithm with the repgenHMM and IGoR tools. The analysis of shared clonotypes was done with the tcR package in R, with sharing normalized by the product of cloneset sizes. Out-of-frame nonproductive sequences were analyzed to study raw recombination free of thymic and clonal selection effects. The public reads were reanalyzed by TCRdb: fastp trimming at Q25, MiXCR alignment, in-frame beta chains only. Each CDR3 protein appears once, grouped with its most common genes and DNA. TCRdb's processing, not the authors' own work, is the source of the V and J calls. Present in this sample are 400,000 to 500,000 distinct CDR3 sequences, 14% of which were seen just once. The ten largest clones capture approximately 1% of the sample.

This clonotype has more than one count but fewer than ten. Its antigen remains unidentified. A read error may produce the germline difference seen at one junction end. The sample was also reused in another study, on yellow fever vaccine responses in identical twins. The second study's paper adds: According to the authors, in identical twins the way T cells responded to vaccination appeared partly convergent and partly personalized. The study precisely tracked vaccine-responding T cell clones in identical twins.

Specimen: CD4+ T cells sorted from blood. The chain is assembled from TRBV20-1 and TRBJ2-1, with TRBD2 matching 9 junction bases. The receptor's source is a woman aged 18-29 years in good health. The sequence in DNA is TGCAGTGATAGAAGACTAGCGGTGTACAATGAGCAGTTCTTC. This encodes CSDRRLAVYNEQFF.